This TCR beta chain was identified in a study of monozygotic twins with cystic fibrosis. Study observations and caveats: The repertoire was suggested to be naive-dominated, clonality median approximately 0.0098. In 13 of 16 pairs, V gene usage was closest to the co-twin's.

Trimming stripped 6 bases from V and 7 bases from J, with 15 bases between. From germline, CDR1 is MNHEY and CDR2 SVGAGI. The CDR3 extends over 13 amino acids. Comment on this clone: Its antigen is undetermined.

Clones were sequenced by immunoSEQ multiplex PCR, and TCRdb holds only the in-frame ones, with some missing. Among 25,000 to 35,000 clones listed, about 85% were seen once. The sample taken for sequencing was blood. This receptor was taken from a girl aged 2 to 10 with cystic fibrosis. The gene calls are TRBV6-5 and TRBJ1-1, with no clear D. The CDR3 loop is CASSLGLWGEAFF. CDR3 DNA sequence: TGTGCCAGCAGCCTAGGACTGTGGGGTGAAGCTTTCTTT.